This T cell receptor beta chain originates from a study of breast tumors, draining lymph nodes, adjacent tissues. Study conclusions and caveats: Tumor repertoires ranked between lymph nodes and nontumor tissue in diversity, with V and J gene preferences.

This CDR3 contains 17 residues. J was trimmed by 0 bases and V by 7 bases; bases with no gene match: 4. TCRdb recomputed calls from the multiplex PCR reads with MiXCR, one row per CDR3 protein. The repertoire consists of 150,000 to 200,000 distinct CDR3 sequences, with around 35% occurring once and the leading ten covering roughly 3.8%. Axillary draining lymph nodes of breast cancer patients supplied the node samples. This clonotype was seen ten or more times. No antigen is known for it. This clonotype was sampled from a female donor with breast cancer. Some clones in this sample may be carry-over from other donors' samples. Sequencing used axillary lymph node tissue. The V call is TRBV12-3 or TRBV12-4, the J call TRBJ2-1; 15 bases match TRBD2. CDR3 protein: CASKGLAGGPSYNEQFF. In DNA, the CDR3 is TGTGCCAGCAAGGGACTAGCGGGGGGCCCCTCCTACAATGAGCAGTTCTTC.